This T cell receptor (beta chain) was sequenced for a study of metastatic and nonmetastatic thyroid tumors. In the study overall: The authors compared repertoires across blood and tumor or nodule tissue from malignant and benign thyroid patients.

The germline V gene has CDR1 SGHNT and CDR2 YENEEA. The CDR3 sequence is 16 residues long. V gave up 5 bases and J gave up 4 bases, with 20 bases separating them. Findings and caveats of the study: Across blood and tumor, TCR beta diversity in malignant thyroid tumors was reportedly significantly higher than in benign nodules.

This clone was detected a few times. What it binds is unknown. All patients were treatment-naive before thyroid surgery. TCRdb re-called the PCR reads through MiXCR. This sample has several thousand clones; 25% to 35% occur once, and the top ten carry approximately 19%. The rearrangement links TRBV11-3 to TRBJ2-5, with TRBD1 as a possible D gene (7 bases). The sample comprised tumor tissue. The source is a female donor with papillary thyroid cancer or a benign thyroid nodule (not recorded which). Some clones in this sample may be carry-over from other donors' samples. This CDR3 is CASSSRDSGGGETQYF. CDR3 nucleotides: TGTGCCAGCAGCAGCCGGGACAGCGGAGGGGGAGAGACCCAGTACTTC.